The 18 T cell receptor beta chains below were found in one sample sequenced in a study of T cell clonality in common variable immunodeficiency. Whole-study findings and limits: In common variable immunodeficiency, TCR beta chains reportedly carried fewer deletions and N-nucleotide insertions.

Their recognized antigens are unknown. Generated by immunoSEQ multiplex PCR, the TCRdb table keeps only in-frame clones and is missing some. In total the sample includes approximately 5,700 clones, none of them seen once. Sequencing was done on a sample of peripheral blood mononuclear cells. The source of these receptors is a human donor with common variable immunodeficiency.

This clone occurred many times. Read data end 3 residues before the CDR3 end; the end is taken from the germline J gene. This chain uses TRBV5-5 with TRBJ1-2, with TRBD1 matching 10 bases. The CDR3 has 14 amino acids. V shed 4 bases and J 5 bases; nucleotides not matched to a gene: 5. Per the germline V gene, CDR1 is SGHKS and CDR2 is YYEKEE (reference sequence). The DNA read from the CDR3 is TGTGCCAGCAGCACCGGACAGGGGGTTTATGGC. Protein product: CASSTGQGVYG. In full, the CDR3 is CASSTGQGVYGYTF. The complete variable domain, with remaining parts taken from reference TRBV5-5 and TRBJ1-2, reads DAGVTQSPTHLIKTRGQQVTLRCSPISGHKSVSWYQQVLGQGPQFIFQYYEKEERGRGNFPDRFSARQFPNYSSELNVNALLLGDSALYLCASSTGQGVYGYTFGSGTRLTVV.

This clone is classed as medium-sized (0.01 to 0.1%). The observed sequence ends 3 residues before the CDR3 terminus, with the missing tail filled in from the germline J gene. The V gene is TRBV5-6, the J gene TRBJ2-7, with TRBD1 identical over 10 bases. Unmatched junction bases numbered 9, after V lost 5 bases and J lost 4 bases. The germline CDR1 and CDR2 sequences are SGHDT and YYEEEE. The CDR3 has 15 amino acids. The sequenced part of the CDR3 DNA is TGTGCCAGCAGTTCCGGGACAGGGGATCTTTACGAG. Its translation is CASSSGTGDLYE. From start to end, the CDR3 is CASSSGTGDLYEQYF.

This clone occurred many times. The read terminates 3 residues ahead of where the CDR3 ends, so the germline J gene completes it. The chain joins TRBV6-1 to TRBJ2-7; 8 bases match TRBD2. Germline loops: CDR1 MNHNS, CDR2 SASEGT. Trimming took 3 bases from V and 1 from J; bases not matched to a gene: 8. This CDR3 has 16 amino acids. The CDR3 sequence is CASSDRAGALSYEQYF. The CDR3 DNA, read in part, is TGTGCCAGCAGTGATCGAGCGGGAGCGTTGTCCTACGAG.

This clone came up many times. Read coverage stops 3 residues before the CDR3 terminus; the germline J gene supplies the remainder. The V call is TRBV7-8, the J call TRBJ1-1, with 11 bases lining up with TRBD1. The CDR3 extends over 14 amino acids. V was pared by 3 bases and J by 4 bases, with 1 base of the junction left unmatched. Germline assignment: CDR1 SGHVS and CDR2 FQNEAQ. CDR3 residues: CASSFGQGATEAFF. The DNA read from the CDR3 is TGTGCCAGCAGCTTCGGACAGGGGGCCACTGAA.

Concerning this clone: The CDR3 is cut off 3 residues early in the read; its end comes from the germline J gene. The chain is built from TRBV2 and TRBJ2-4, with TRBD2 as a possible D gene (7 bases). CDR1 and CDR2 (germline): SNHLY, FYNNEI. This CDR3 is built from 14 residues. V gave up 10 bases and J gave up 5 bases, with 18 bases separating them. CDR3 DNA (partial): TGTGCCACCCTAGGGGGGGGACCCCAAAACATT. Protein sequence: CATLGGGPQNI. The CDR3 as a whole reads CATLGGGPQNIQYF.

In its sample, this clone is medium-sized (0.01 to 0.1%). The CDR3 end lies 3 residues beyond the end of the read and is filled in from the germline J gene. The chain has TRBV7-2 and TRBJ2-7; 14 bases are shared with TRBD2. The CDR3 runs to 15 residues. Germline V CDR1 and CDR2: SGHTA, FQGNSA. V was clipped by 5 bases and J by 4 bases; unmatched bases: 4. Incomplete CDR3 DNA: TGTGCCAGCAGCGCGGGGACTAGCGGGGGTTACGAG. As protein: CASSAGTSGGYE. The entire CDR3 sequence reads CASSAGTSGGYEQYF.

By proportion, this clone is medium-sized. The read terminates 3 residues before the CDR3 end, so the remaining end is supplied by the germline J gene. V is TRBV20-1 and J is TRBJ2-3; a weak D match, TRBD2 (5 bases). V dropped 1 base and J dropped 5 bases, with 10 bases sitting between them. The CDR3 extends over 13 amino acids. The germline V gene encodes CDR1 DFQATT and CDR2 SNEGSKA (reference sequence). The chain's CDR3 is CSARVSGRDTQYF. The part of the CDR3 DNA that was read is TGCAGTGCTAGAGTCAGCGGCAGAGATACG.

In this sample, this clone is medium-sized. The read ends 3 residues early relative to the CDR3; the germline J gene fills the gap. The V gene is TRBV9, the J gene TRBJ1-5, with D possibly matching TRBD1 (6 bases). The germline CDR1 and CDR2 sequences are SGDLS and YYNGEE. This CDR3 region has 15 residues. Trimming shortened V by 2 bases and J by 6 bases, and 15 bases separated the two germline ends. The covered CDR3 bases are TGTGCCAGCAGCGTTGGATTTAGGGGGGGTCAGCCC. Its protein product is CASSVGFRGGQP. The whole CDR3 protein reads CASSVGFRGGQPQHF.

This clone was detected only a few times. With the read ending 3 residues before the CDR3 end, the germline J gene is used to fill in that end. The chain employs TRBV6-1 and TRBJ2-3, with TRBD2 matching 11 bases. Germline assignment: CDR1 MNHNS and CDR2 SASEGT. The CDR3 consists of 16 residues. V shed 3 bases, J shed 2 bases, and the junction held 4 bases outside the gene matches. The CDR3 DNA, read in part, is TGTGCCAGCAGTGATAGACTAGCGGGGTTCACAGATACG. As protein: CASSDRLAGFTDT. The entire CDR3 protein reads CASSDRLAGFTDTQYF.

This clone has only a few counts. The read finishes 3 residues shy of the CDR3 end, and the germline J gene is used to complete it. The chain joins TRBV5-1 to TRBJ1-6; D is possibly TRBD1 (6 bases). In germline, CDR1 is SGHRS, CDR2 YFSETQ. The length of the CDR3 is 14 residues. V was clipped by 5 bases and J by 7 bases, with 13 bases between them. The sequenced CDR3 bases are TGCGCCAGCAGGGCAGGGGTAGGGAATTCACCC. Its protein product is CASRAGVGNSP. The whole CDR3 region reads CASRAGVGNSPLHF.

This clone was observed many times. The read stops 3 residues short of the end of the CDR3; the missing end is completed from the germline J gene. The chain combines TRBV7-2 with TRBJ1-1; 7 bases match TRBD1. The CDR3 runs to 15 residues. With V trimmed by 4 bases and J by 5 bases, 10 bases remained unmatched. Germline V gene sequence: CDR1 SGHTA, CDR2 FQGNSA. The CDR3 here is CASSSRQGFWTEAFF. The CDR3 bases that were read are TGTGCCAGCAGCTCCCGACAGGGATTCTGGACTGAA.

This clone turned up a few times. The read is 3 residues too short to cover the CDR3 end, so that end is filled in from the germline J gene. V usage is TRBV11-2 and J usage is TRBJ2-7; D gene uncertain. The length of the CDR3 is 13 residues. The V and J ends lost 3 bases and 3 bases respectively, with 9 bases between them. The germline gives CDR1 SGHAT, CDR2 FQNNGV. This CDR3 is CASSLTSSYEQYF. The DNA read from the CDR3 is TGTGCCAGCAGCTTGACATCCAGCTACGAG. Filled out from reference TRBV11-2 and TRBJ2-7, the complete variable domain reads EAGVAQSPRYKIIEKRQSVAFWCNPISGHATLYWYQQILGQGPKLLIQFQNNGVVDDSQLPKDRFSAERLKGVDSTLKIQPAKLEDSAVYLCASSLTSSYEQYFGPGTRLTVT.

This clone was counted ten times or more. The read is 3 residues too short to cover the CDR3 end, so that end is filled in from the germline J gene. The chain combines TRBV13 with TRBJ1-2; perhaps TRBD1 as D (5 bases). The CDR3 totals 14 residues. The V and J ends lost 2 bases and 4 bases respectively, with 11 bases between them. Germline V gene sequence: CDR1 PRHDT, CDR2 FYEKMQ (reference sequence). This chain's CDR3 is CASSLPTGGYGYTF. Incomplete CDR3 DNA: TGTGCCAGCAGCTTACCCACCGGGGGCTATGGC.

This clone was seen only a few times. Coverage ceases 3 residues before the CDR3 finishes, and the germline J gene fills in the end. The rearrangement joins TRBV19 to TRBJ2-2, with 9 bases matching TRBD1. J was trimmed by 1 base and V by 4 bases; bases with no gene match: 10. CDR3 length: 18 residues. Germline CDR1 reads LNHDA; CDR2 reads SQIVND (reference sequence). CDR3 in amino acids: CASSRGGTGHKNTGELFF. The CDR3 DNA, read in part, is TGTGCCAGTAGTAGAGGAGGGACAGGGCATAAGAACACCGGGGAG. Complete variable domain (other parts from reference TRBV19 and TRBJ2-2): DGGITQSPKYLFRKEGQNVTLSCEQNLNHDAMYWYRQDPGQGLRLIYYSQIVNDFQKGDIAEGYSVSREKKESFPLTVTSAQKNPTAFYLCASSRGGTGHKNTGELFFGEGSRLTVL.

This clone was recorded many times. With the read ending 3 residues before the CDR3 end, the germline J gene is used to fill in that end. The chain joins TRBV2 to TRBJ1-2; 8 positions match TRBD1. V lost 7 bases to trimming and J lost 6 bases; unmatched junction nucleotides: 7. The CDR3 is 13 amino acids. CDR1 is SNHLY and CDR2 is FYNNEI in the germline V gene. CDR3 in amino acids: CASNAAGGHGYTF. CDR3 DNA (partial): TGTGCCAGCAATGCGGCAGGGGGCCATGGC.

This clone has more than one count but fewer than ten. The CDR3 end is not reached by the read, which stops 3 residues before it; the germline J gene fills it in. The chain joins TRBV29-1 to TRBJ2-7; 8 bases line up with TRBD1. Looked up from germline, CDR1 is SQVTM and CDR2 is ANQGSEA. The trim removed 4 bases at V and 3 bases at J, leaving 8 bases unmatched. CDR3 size: 14 residues. CDR3 residues: CSVGIRDRSYEQYF. CDR3 bases read: TGCAGCGTTGGGATCCGGGACAGGAGCTACGAG.

This clone was counted at least ten times. The CDR3 goes on 3 residues after the read ends, and that part is filled in from the germline J gene. V and J are TRBV20-1 and TRBJ1-1; D possibly corresponds to TRBD1 (6 bases). Trimming left V 3 bases short and J 1 base short, with 12 bases between. Per germline, CDR1 DFQATT and CDR2 SNEGSKA (reference sequence). The CDR3 has 14 amino acids. The DNA read from the CDR3 is TGCAGTGCTAGGGCGGGAGGGGGGAACACTGAA. This gives the protein CSARAGGGNTE. The full CDR3 protein is CSARAGGGNTEAFF.

By share of the sample, this clone is medium-sized. The CDR3 end is not reached by the read, which stops 3 residues before it; the germline J gene fills it in. At the DNA level, this CDR3 is encoded by other sequences in the same sample as well. The rearrangement uses TRBV2 and TRBJ2-2; TRBD1 is a possible D gene (5 bases). The CDR3 length is 14 residues. Germline CDR1 and CDR2: SNHLY and FYNNEI. Trimming stripped 3 bases from V and 2 bases from J, with 7 bases between. The CDR3 is CASSDRVNTGELFF. The sequenced part of the CDR3 DNA is TGTGCCAGCAGTGACAGGGTTAACACCGGGGAG.